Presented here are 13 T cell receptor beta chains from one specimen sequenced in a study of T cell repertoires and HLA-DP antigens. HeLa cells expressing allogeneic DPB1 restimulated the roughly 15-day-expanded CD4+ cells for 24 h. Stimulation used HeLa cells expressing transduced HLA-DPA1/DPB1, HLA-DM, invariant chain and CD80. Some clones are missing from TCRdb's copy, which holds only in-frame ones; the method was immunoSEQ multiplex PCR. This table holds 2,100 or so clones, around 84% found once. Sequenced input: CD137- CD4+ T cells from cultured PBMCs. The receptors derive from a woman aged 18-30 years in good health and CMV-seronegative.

CDR3 DNA sequence: TGTGCCAGCAGAACTCCGGGACAGGGACGGAACACTGAAGCTTTCTTT. It yields the protein CASRTPGQGRNTEAFF. The chain has TRBV21-1 and TRBJ1-1; the D segment call TRBD1 is taken from the table without a DNA check. TRBV21-1 is tagged as a pseudogene. The CDR3 is 16 residues long.

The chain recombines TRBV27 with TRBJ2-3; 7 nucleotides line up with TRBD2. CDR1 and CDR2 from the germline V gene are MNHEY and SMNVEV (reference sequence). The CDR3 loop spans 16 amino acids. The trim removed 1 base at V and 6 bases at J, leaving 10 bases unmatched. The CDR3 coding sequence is TGTGCCAGCAGTTTATGGTCTAGCGGTTATCGGGATACGCAGTATTTT. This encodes CASSLWSSGYRDTQYF.

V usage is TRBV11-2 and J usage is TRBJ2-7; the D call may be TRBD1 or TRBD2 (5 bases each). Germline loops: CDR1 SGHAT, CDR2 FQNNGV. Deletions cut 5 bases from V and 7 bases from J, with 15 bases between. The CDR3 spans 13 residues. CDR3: CASSRGAPREQYV. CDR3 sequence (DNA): TGTGCCAGCAGCCGAGGGGCACCTCGGGAGCAGTACGTC.

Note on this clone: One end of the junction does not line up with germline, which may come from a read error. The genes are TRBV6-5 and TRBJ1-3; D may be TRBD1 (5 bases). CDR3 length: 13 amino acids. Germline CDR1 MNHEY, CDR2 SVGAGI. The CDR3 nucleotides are TGTGCCAGCAGCCCCCCAGGGTCAAACGCCATATATTTT. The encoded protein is CASSPPGSNAIYF.

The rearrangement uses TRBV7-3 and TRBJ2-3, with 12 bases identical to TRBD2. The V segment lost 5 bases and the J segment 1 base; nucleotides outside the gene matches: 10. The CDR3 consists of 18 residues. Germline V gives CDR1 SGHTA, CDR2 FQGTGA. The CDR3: CASSKRVLAGGGTDTQYF. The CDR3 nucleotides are TGTGCCAGCAGCAAAAGAGTTCTAGCGGGAGGGGGCACAGATACGCAGTATTTT. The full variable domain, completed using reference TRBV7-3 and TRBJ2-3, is GAGVSQTPSNKVTEKGKYVELRCDPISGHTALYWYRQSLGQGPEFLIYFQGTGAADDSGLPNDRFFAVRPEGSVSTLKIQRTERGDSAVYLCASSKRVLAGGGTDTQYFGPGTRLTVL.

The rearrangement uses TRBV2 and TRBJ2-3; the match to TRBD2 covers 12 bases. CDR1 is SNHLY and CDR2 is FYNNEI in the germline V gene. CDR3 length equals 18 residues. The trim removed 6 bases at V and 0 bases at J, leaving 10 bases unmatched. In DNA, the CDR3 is TGTGCCAGCAGACCCCCCTTTGGACTAGCGGGGAGCACAGATACGCAGTATTTT. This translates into CASRPPFGLAGSTDTQYF.

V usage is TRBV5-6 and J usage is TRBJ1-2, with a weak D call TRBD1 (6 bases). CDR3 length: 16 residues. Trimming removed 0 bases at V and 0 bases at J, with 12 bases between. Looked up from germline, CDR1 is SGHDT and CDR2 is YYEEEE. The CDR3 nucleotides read TGTGCCAGCAGCTTGGGAGCAGGGGCCCCTAACTATGGCTACACCTTC. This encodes CASSLGAGAPNYGYTF.

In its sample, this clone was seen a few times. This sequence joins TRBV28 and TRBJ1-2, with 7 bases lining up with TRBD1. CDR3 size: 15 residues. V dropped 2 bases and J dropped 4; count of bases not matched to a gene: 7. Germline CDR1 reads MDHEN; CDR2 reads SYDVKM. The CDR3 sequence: CASSLPQGGTYGYTF. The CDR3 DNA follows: TGTGCCAGCAGTTTACCTCAAGGGGGCACCTATGGCTACACCTTC.

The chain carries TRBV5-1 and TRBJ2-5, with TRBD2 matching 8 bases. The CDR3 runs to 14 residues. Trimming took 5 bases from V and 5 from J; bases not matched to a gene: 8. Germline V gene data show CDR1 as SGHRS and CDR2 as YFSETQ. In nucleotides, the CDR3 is TGCGCCAGCAGTCGAAGCGGGGGACGGGAGACCCAGTACTTC. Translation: CASSRSGGRETQYF. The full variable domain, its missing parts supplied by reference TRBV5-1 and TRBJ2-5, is KAGVTQTPRYLIKTRGQQVTLSCSPISGHRSVSWYQQTPGQGLQFLFEYFSETQRNKGNFPGRFSGRQFSNSRSEMNVSTLELGDSALYLCASSRSGGRETQYFGPGTRLLVL.

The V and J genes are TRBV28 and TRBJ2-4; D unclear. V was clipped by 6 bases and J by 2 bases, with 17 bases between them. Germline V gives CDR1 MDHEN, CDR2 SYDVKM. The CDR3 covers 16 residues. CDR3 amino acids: CASSRTGLLTKNIQYF. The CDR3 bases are TGTGCCAGCAGCCGGACCGGGCTGCTAACCAAAAACATTCAGTACTTC.

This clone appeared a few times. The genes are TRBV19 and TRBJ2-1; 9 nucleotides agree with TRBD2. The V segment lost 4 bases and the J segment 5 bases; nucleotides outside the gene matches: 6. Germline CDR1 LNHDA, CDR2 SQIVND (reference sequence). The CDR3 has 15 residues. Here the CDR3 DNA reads TGTGCCAGTAGTACCCCAGCGGGGGGACACAATGAGCAGTTCTTC. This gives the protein CASSTPAGGHNEQFF.

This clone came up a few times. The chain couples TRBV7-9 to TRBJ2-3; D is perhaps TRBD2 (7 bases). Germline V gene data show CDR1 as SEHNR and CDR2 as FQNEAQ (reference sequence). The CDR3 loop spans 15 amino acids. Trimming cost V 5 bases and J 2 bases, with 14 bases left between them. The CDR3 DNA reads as TGTGCCAGCAGCCCCAGGGGACTAATCACAGATACGCAGTATTTT. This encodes CASSPRGLITDTQYF. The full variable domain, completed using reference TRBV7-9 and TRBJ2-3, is DTGVSQNPRHKITKRGQNVTFRCDPISEHNRLYWYRQTLGQGPEFLTYFQNEAQLEKSRLLSDRFSAERPKGSFSTLEIQRTEQGDSAMYLCASSPRGLITDTQYFGPGTRLTVL.

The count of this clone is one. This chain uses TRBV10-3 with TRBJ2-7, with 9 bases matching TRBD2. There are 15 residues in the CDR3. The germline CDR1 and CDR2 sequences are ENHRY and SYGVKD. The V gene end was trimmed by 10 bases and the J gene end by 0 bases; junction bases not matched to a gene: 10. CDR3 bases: TGTGCCACCCAGGCTAGCGGGGCTTTCTCCTACGAGCAGTACTTC. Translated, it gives CATQASGAFSYEQYF.